A selection of T cell receptor beta chains follows, all from one sample in a study of blood T cells in healthy people across ages. TCRdb re-derived calls from the 5' RACE reads in MiXCR, one entry per CDR3 protein. The repertoire holds 800,000 to 950,000 distinct CDR3 sequences, 25% to 30% seen once, with roughly 10% in the top ten. The same data also went into a second study, on T cells of mothers and their children.

Sequencing was performed on blood. The receptors were gathered from a woman aged 40 to 49 in good health. Each CDR3 is given with its conserved first and last residue. D genes are given only for firm matches. Where a row states a size, it is once, few, many or the class of an expanded clone; other rows omit it.

clone_size j_call v_call d_call cdr3_aa cdr3_nt
NA TRBJ2-5 TRBV2 NA CTSSEQLASETQYF TGTACCAGCAGTGAACAACTAGCCTCAGAGACCCAGTACTTC
few TRBJ1-2 TRBV7-2 NA CATRRGDGYTF TGTGCCACCCGTCGGGGGGATGGCTACACCTTC
NA TRBJ2-7 TRBV7-9 NA CASSLVSAGPSYEQYF TGTGCCAGCAGCTTAGTGTCGGCAGGGCCATCCTACGAGCAGTACTTC
few TRBJ2-7 TRBV14 NA CASSPILLGPYEQYF TGTGCCAGCAGCCCAATCCTCCTAGGGCCATACGAGCAGTACTTC
many TRBJ2-1 TRBV6-4 NA CASSPEDSANEQFF TGTGCCAGCAGTCCCGAGGACAGTGCGAATGAGCAGTTCTTC
few TRBJ1-2 TRBV15 NA CATSRGGSTGYTF TGTGCCACCAGCAGAGGGGGCAGTACTGGCTACACCTTC
many TRBJ2-5 TRBV6-1 NA CASSVAGAGETQYF TGTGCCAGCAGTGTAGCCGGGGCGGGGGAGACCCAGTACTTC
NA TRBJ2-4 TRBV6-2/TRBV6-3 TRBD2 CASSSISTSGQEAQYF TGTGCCAGCAGTTCCATATCGACTAGCGGACAAGAGGCCCAGTACTTC
NA TRBJ2-1 TRBV6-5 NA CASSYSLISYNEQFF TGTGCCAGCAGTTACTCCCTTATCTCGTACAATGAGCAGTTCTTC
NA TRBJ1-1 TRBV18 NA CASSPNKGLNTEAFF TGTGCCAGCTCACCAAACAAGGGATTGAACACTGAAGCTTTCTTT
once TRBJ2-7 TRBV6-2/TRBV6-3 NA CASSSLVHEQYF TGTGCCAGCAGTTCCCTTGTCCACGAGCAGTACTTC
NA TRBJ1-2 TRBV15 NA CATSRVQGSYGYTF TGTGCCACCAGCAGAGTCCAGGGTTCCTATGGCTACACCTTC
many TRBJ2-7 TRBV12-3/TRBV12-4 NA CASSLAGKGEQYF TGTGCCAGCAGTTTGGCCGGGAAAGGCGAGCAGTACTTC
NA TRBJ2-7 TRBV13 NA CASSKADYEQYF TGTGCCAGCAGCAAAGCGGACTACGAGCAGTACTTC
NA TRBJ2-1 TRBV7-2 TRBD2 CASSLFGGTSGRHNEQFF TGTGCCAGCAGCTTATTCGGGGGGACTAGCGGGAGACACAATGAGCAGTTCTTC
NA TRBJ1-1 TRBV4-1 TRBD1 CANSRGTGSGTEAFF TGCGCCAACAGCCGGGGGACAGGGTCAGGAACTGAAGCTTTCTTT
NA TRBJ2-3 TRBV19 NA CASSNPGVTDTQYF TGTGCCAGTAGTAACCCGGGGGTCACAGATACGCAGTATTTT